This note documents a single T cell receptor (beta chain) sequence. What it binds is unknown. The data were obtained in a study of Ad26.COV2.S vaccination and SARS-CoV-2 variants. Study-wide background: The vaccine Ad26.COV2.S was put into the muscle once, or twice with 56 days between. Study-wide results and caveats: Analytic work on TCR breadth and depth might have understated the full extent of total T cell responses.

Treatment denoted: around 19 received Ad26.COV2.S at low or high dose, single or two shots; a few received placebo; per-sample allocation not given. Sampling was performed 63 days after the first vaccine or placebo injection. V lost 6 bases, J lost 14 bases, and 18 bases lay in between. CDR3 length: 12 residues. Germline CDR1 SEHNR, CDR2 FQNEAQ (reference sequence). Data came from immunoSEQ multiplex PCR; TCRdb stores just in-frame clones and leaves some out. The data hold approximately 360,000 clones, with around 82% observed a single time. Sample: peripheral blood, taken in a trial of Ad26.COV2.S vaccine versus placebo. V gene TRBV7-9 combines with J gene TRBJ2-3; no reliable D call. The source is a person between 18 and 60 years old who received the Ad26.COV2.S COVID-19 vaccine or a placebo. CDR3 DNA sequence: TGTGCCAGCAGGGCCTCTGCAACCAAGGGGTATTTT. Its translation is CASRASATKGYF.